One sample yielded the 27 T cell receptor beta chains listed below, sequenced in a study of T cells after yellow fever vaccination. TCRdb reanalysed the 5' RACE reads using MiXCR and keeps one entry per CDR3 protein. Here the sample spans roughly 30,000 distinct CDR3 sequences, approximately 10% being singletons. The source was PBMCs, either bulk or a sorted T-cell subset (CD4+, CD8+, memory, or dextramer-sorted; not recorded which), collected roughly 15 days after the first yellow fever vaccination. Source of these receptors: a young man who received the YFV17D yellow fever vaccine.

This clonotype appeared many times. The chain uses TRBV7-9 and TRBJ2-5; D remains ambiguous. The V and J ends lost 5 bases and 2 bases respectively, with 9 bases between them. The CDR3 runs 13 residues. Germline V lookup: CDR1 SEHNR, CDR2 FQNEAQ (reference sequence). The CDR3 nucleotides are TGTGCCAGCAGCCGGCACAATCAAGAGACCCAGTACTTC. Protein product: CASSRHNQETQYF.

The sample holds many counts of this clonotype. The chain carries TRBV7-2 and TRBJ1-2, with D possibly TRBD1 on 5 matching bases. CDR3 length equals 12 residues. V dropped 7 bases and J dropped 2 bases, with 8 bases sitting between them. The V gene's germline CDR1 is SGHTA and CDR2 FQGNSA. The CDR3 bases are TGTGCCAGCACCCGGGACAACTATGGCTACACCTTC. It yields the protein CASTRDNYGYTF.

This clonotype showed up many times. The V and J genes are TRBV29-1 and TRBJ2-3; 7 nucleotides match TRBD2. The germline V gene has CDR1 SQVTM and CDR2 ANQGSEA. This CDR3 has 14 residues. The J segment lost 6 bases and the V segment lost 2 bases, leaving 8 bases of the junction unmatched. The CDR3 loop reads CSVEPPGGSDTQYF. The CDR3 nucleotides read TGCAGCGTTGAACCCCCGGGGGGTTCGGATACGCAGTATTTT.

In this sample, this clonotype turned up many times. The chain has TRBV12-3 or TRBV12-4 and TRBJ1-1; no clear D gene. V lost 7 bases to trimming and J lost 4 bases, with 4 bases between them. This CDR3 contains 10 residues. CDR3 protein: CASTGTEAFF. DNA for the CDR3: TGTGCCAGCACGGGCACTGAAGCTTTCTTT.

This clonotype has a count of ten or more. The chain joins TRBV11-2 to TRBJ2-1; D is possibly TRBD1 or TRBD2 (6 bases each). V dropped 2 bases and J dropped 12 bases, with 20 bases sitting between them. CDR3 length: 15 residues. Germline values: CDR1 SGHAT, CDR2 FQNNGV. The CDR3, as DNA: TGTGCCAGCAGCTTAACGGGGGCCTCACATCTCGGGCAGTTCTTC. It codes for CASSLTGASHLGQFF.

In this sample, this clonotype turned up many times. The chain couples TRBV6-5 to TRBJ1-1; possible D gene TRBD1, 5 bases. V lost 6 bases to trimming and J lost 4 bases, with 24 bases between them. The CDR3 is 17 amino acids. Germline V CDR1 and CDR2: MNHEY, SVGAGI. The CDR3 DNA reads as TGTGCCAGCAGCCTCGTTCAGGGATTGGGACCCCGCACTGAAGCTTTCTTT. Translating it yields CASSLVQGLGPRTEAFF.

This clonotype was picked up many times. The chain links TRBV27 to TRBJ2-3, with 10 bases fitting TRBD1. With V trimmed by 3 bases and J by 7 bases, 4 bases remained unmatched. This CDR3 comprises 14 residues. The germline CDR1 and CDR2 sequences are MNHEY and SMNVEV (reference sequence). CDR3 protein: CASSLRDRGHTQYF. CDR3 nucleotides: TGTGCCAGCAGTTTGCGGGACAGGGGACATACGCAGTATTTT.

Ten or more counts support this clonotype. The junction shows a germline mismatch at one end, possibly a read error. The chain links TRBV24-1 to TRBJ2-2, with D hard to call. The CDR3 loop spans 15 amino acids. The V gene's germline CDR1 is KGHDR and CDR2 SFDVKD. DNA of the CDR3: TGTGCCACCAATGATCCCCGACGGAACACCGGGGAGCTGTTTTTT. Amino acid sequence: CATNDPRRNTGELFF.

The chain recombines TRBV5-4 with TRBJ2-5; 13 nucleotides agree with TRBD2. Per the germline V gene, CDR1 is SGHNT and CDR2 is YYREEE (reference sequence). V trimming: 0 bases; J trimming: 5 bases; junction bases outside the gene matches: 1. This CDR3 has 15 amino acids. The CDR3 DNA follows: TGTGCCAGCAGCTTGGGGACTAGCGGGGGTGAGACCCAGTACTTC. It is translated as CASSLGTSGGETQYF.

This clonotype occurred many times. At one end, the junction sequence differs from germline, possibly due to a read error. The chain couples TRBV2 to TRBJ2-5, with TRBD1 matching 9 bases. Germline assignment: CDR1 SNHLY and CDR2 FYNNEI. This CDR3 has 12 residues. CDR3 DNA: TGTGCCAGCAGTGCGAACCGGGACAGGGAGGACTTC. It specifies CASSANRDREDF.

This clonotype was recorded many times. This chain links TRBV5-1 with TRBJ1-2, with a tentative D call TRBD1 (6 bases). The CDR3 sequence is 15 residues long. The V end was cut by 6 bases, the J end by 8 bases, with 23 bases between. From germline, CDR1 is SGHRS and CDR2 YFSETQ. Here the CDR3 reads CASTTSTGMGYGYTF. In nucleotides, the CDR3 is TGCGCCAGCACCACAAGTACAGGGATGGGATACGGCTACACCTTC.

This clonotype came up many times. The chain carries TRBV5-1 and TRBJ1-1; 8 nucleotides align to TRBD1. Germline values: CDR1 SGHRS, CDR2 YFSETQ. The CDR3 consists of 13 residues. With V trimmed by 4 bases and J by 3 bases, 2 bases remained unmatched. The CDR3 DNA is TGCGCCAGCAGCCGGACAGGGTACACTGAAGCTTTCTTT. Its protein product is CASSRTGYTEAFF.

Concerning this clonotype itself: A much larger clone sits a single nucleotide away, making a read error possible. The V gene is TRBV5-6, the J gene TRBJ1-6; TRBD1 matches at 9 bases. This CDR3 has 17 amino acids. CDR1 SGHDT and CDR2 YYEEEE come from the germline V gene. J gave up 1 base and V 4 bases, and 6 bases lay outside the gene matches. The CDR3 nucleotides read TGTGCCAGCAGCACCTACAGGGGGCGGTCCTATAATTCACCCCTCCACTTT. The encoded protein is CASSTYRGRSYNSPLHF.

This clonotype counts as medium-sized. The chain couples TRBV15 to TRBJ2-7, with D unclear. This CDR3 has 13 amino acids. Germline assignment: CDR1 LNHNV and CDR2 YYDKDF (reference sequence). V was cut by 3 bases and J by 2 bases, with 8 bases left in between. CDR3 loop: CATSRSKAYEQYF. The DNA of the CDR3 is TGTGCCACCAGCAGGTCCAAAGCCTACGAGCAGTACTTC.

The sample holds many counts of this clonotype. The chain joins TRBV6-1 to TRBJ2-3; 7 bases match TRBD2. V lost 6 bases to trimming and J lost 4 bases; unmatched junction nucleotides: 7. The V gene's germline CDR1 is MNHNS and CDR2 SASEGT. CDR3 length equals 14 residues. The CDR3 bases are TGTGCCAGCAGGTCTTTCGGGGGGTCAGATACGCAGTATTTT. Residues: CASRSFGGSDTQYF.

This clonotype was seen at least ten times. The chain has TRBV20-1 and TRBJ2-7; perhaps TRBD2 as D (5 bases). The germline gives CDR1 DFQATT, CDR2 SNEGSKA (reference sequence). Trimming shortened V by 2 bases and J by 1 base, and 12 bases separated the two germline ends. The CDR3 has 14 residues. CDR3 DNA sequence: TGCAGTGCTAGACGGGATTCCTCATCCTACGAGCAGTACTTC. Translation: CSARRDSSSYEQYF.

This clonotype was observed many times. The chain recombines TRBV4-2 with TRBJ1-3, with D unresolved. V gave up 4 bases and J gave up 0 bases, with 4 bases separating them. Germline V CDR1 and CDR2: LGHNA, YNFKEQ. This CDR3 contains 13 residues. CDR3 loop: CASSLNSGNTIYF. The CDR3 nucleotides read TGTGCCAGCAGCCTCAACTCTGGAAACACCATATATTTT.

This clonotype was picked up a small number of times. The V and J genes are TRBV24-1 and TRBJ2-5, with D perhaps matching TRBD1 (6 bases). This CDR3 contains 13 residues. The germline CDR1 and CDR2 sequences are KGHDR and SFDVKD. Trimming pared 6 bases from V and 5 bases from J, leaving 12 bases between. The CDR3 spells CATSQGSVETQYF. The CDR3 coding sequence is TGTGCCACCAGTCAGGGGTCGGTGGAGACCCAGTACTTC.

Ten or more counts support this clonotype. The rearrangement joins TRBV5-1 to TRBJ2-7; 7 nucleotides agree with TRBD1. The germline V gene has CDR1 SGHRS and CDR2 YFSETQ. This CDR3 is built from 14 residues. The junction had 2 bases not matched to a gene; V was cut back by 0 bases and J by 2 bases. The CDR3 DNA follows: TGCGCCAGCAGCTTGGAGGGGGCGACCTACGAGCAGTACTTC. It specifies CASSLEGATYEQYF.

The CDR3 loop reads CASRPGQGAQGNTIYF. CDR3 sequence (DNA): TGTGCCAGCAGACCGGGACAGGGGGCGCAGGGAAACACCATATATTTT. The chain combines TRBV5-5 with TRBJ1-3; 12 nucleotides agree with TRBD1. J gave up 4 bases and V 5 bases, and 7 bases lay outside the gene matches. The CDR3 has 16 residues. In germline, CDR1 is SGHKS, CDR2 YYEKEE (reference sequence). Supplemented by reference TRBV5-5 and TRBJ1-3, the full variable domain reads DAGVTQSPTHLIKTRGQQVTLRCSPISGHKSVSWYQQVLGQGPQFIFQYYEKEERGRGNFPDRFSARQFPNYSSELNVNALLLGDSALYLCASRPGQGAQGNTIYFGEGSWLTVV.

This clonotype was counted many times. The chain combines TRBV10-3 with TRBJ2-1, with no clear D. Germline-derived CDR1 and CDR2 are ENHRY and SYGVKD. The CDR3 is 14 residues long. The V end was cut by 7 bases, the J end by 3 bases, with 13 bases between. CDR3 coding DNA: TGTGCCATCACCTATAGTGATATCTACAATGAGCAGTTCTTC. Protein: CAITYSDIYNEQFF.

This clonotype was observed many times. The chain is built from TRBV28 and TRBJ2-7; 7 positions agree with TRBD1. The CDR3 runs 14 residues. The J segment lost 4 bases and the V segment lost 1 base, leaving 4 bases of the junction unmatched. Per the germline V gene, CDR1 is MDHEN and CDR2 is SYDVKM. CDR3 DNA sequence: TGTGCCAGCAGTTTATCGGCAGGGGGATACGAGCAGTACGTC. It encodes CASSLSAGGYEQYV.

This clonotype was counted at least ten times. The rearrangement joins TRBV4-3 to TRBJ2-7, with D perhaps matching TRBD1 or TRBD2 (5 bases each). The CDR3 has 16 residues. Deletions cut 4 bases from V and 0 bases from J, with 16 bases between. The germline V gene has CDR1 LGHNA and CDR2 YSLEER. CDR3 bases: TGCGCCAGCAGCCGCGGACACGGGGACCGCTCCTACGAGCAGTACTTC. It encodes CASSRGHGDRSYEQYF.

This clonotype was recorded at least ten times. V is TRBV2 and J is TRBJ2-1; possible D gene TRBD1, 5 bases. V was shortened by 1 base and J by 4 bases, with 11 bases between the two germline ends. CDR3 length: 15 amino acids. Germline loops: CDR1 SNHLY, CDR2 FYNNEI. CDR3 DNA sequence: TGTGCCAGCAGTGAAGGGGGCAGGAGATACAATGAGCAGTTCTTC. Residues: CASSEGGRRYNEQFF.

This clonotype was seen ten or more times. The chain recombines TRBV4-3 with TRBJ1-2; no definite D call. The length of the CDR3 is 15 residues. CDR1 and CDR2 (germline): LGHNA, YSLEER. V lost 0 bases and J 3 bases, leaving 11 bases between the germline ends. The CDR3 DNA reads as TGCGCCAGCAGCCAAGATGCTACAAGAGACTATGGCTACACCTTC. Protein: CASSQDATRDYGYTF.

This clonotype appeared many times. The CDR3 loop reads CASTLLGHEQYF. Written as DNA, the CDR3 is TGTGCCAGCACCCTCCTTGGGCACGAGCAGTACTTC. This chain links TRBV12-3 or TRBV12-4 with TRBJ2-7; D call uncertain. The CDR3 spans 12 residues. Between the trimmed V and J ends, which lost 7 bases and 5 bases, there was a span of 12 bases.

In its sample, this clonotype was seen many times. The rearrangement joins TRBV20-1 to TRBJ1-5; 8 bases fit TRBD1. Germline CDR1 DFQATT, CDR2 SNEGSKA (reference sequence). The CDR3 sequence is 12 residues long. With 3 bases clipped from V and 7 bases from J, the junction kept 2 bases outside the gene matches. The CDR3 DNA follows: TGCAGTGCTAGGACAGGGGAACAGCCCCAGCATTTT. Encoded protein: CSARTGEQPQHF.